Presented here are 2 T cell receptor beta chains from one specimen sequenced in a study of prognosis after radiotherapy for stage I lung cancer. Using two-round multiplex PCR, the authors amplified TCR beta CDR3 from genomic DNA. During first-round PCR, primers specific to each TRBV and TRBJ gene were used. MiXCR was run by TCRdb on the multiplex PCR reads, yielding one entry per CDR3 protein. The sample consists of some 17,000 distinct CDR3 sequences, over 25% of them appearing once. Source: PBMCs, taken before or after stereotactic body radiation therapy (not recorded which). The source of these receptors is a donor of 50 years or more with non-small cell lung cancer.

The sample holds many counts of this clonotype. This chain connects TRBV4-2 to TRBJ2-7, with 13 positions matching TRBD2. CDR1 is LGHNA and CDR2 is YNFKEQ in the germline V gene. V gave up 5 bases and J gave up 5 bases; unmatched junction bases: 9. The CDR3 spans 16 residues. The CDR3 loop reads CASSKGLAGEGHEQYF. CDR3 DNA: TGTGCCAGCAGCAAAGGACTAGCGGGAGAGGGGCACGAGCAGTACTTC.

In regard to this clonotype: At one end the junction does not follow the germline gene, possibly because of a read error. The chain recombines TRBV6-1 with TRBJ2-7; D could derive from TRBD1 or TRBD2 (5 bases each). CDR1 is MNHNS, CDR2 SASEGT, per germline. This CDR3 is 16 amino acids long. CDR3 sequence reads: CVSSRVPDVGTYEQYF. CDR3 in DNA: TGTGTCAGCAGCCGAGTCCCGGACGTAGGGACGTACGAGCAGTACTTC.